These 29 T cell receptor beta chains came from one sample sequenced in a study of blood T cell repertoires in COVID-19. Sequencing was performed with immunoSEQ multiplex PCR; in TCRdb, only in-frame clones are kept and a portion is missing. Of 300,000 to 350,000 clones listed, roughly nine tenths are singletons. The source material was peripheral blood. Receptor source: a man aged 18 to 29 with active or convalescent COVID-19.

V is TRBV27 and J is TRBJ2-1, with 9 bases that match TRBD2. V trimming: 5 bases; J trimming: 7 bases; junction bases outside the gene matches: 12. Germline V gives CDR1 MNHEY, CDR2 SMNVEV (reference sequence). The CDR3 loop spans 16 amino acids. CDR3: CASSPFSGRRINEQFF. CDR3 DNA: TGTGCCAGCAGTCCCTTTAGCGGGAGAAGGATAAATGAGCAGTTCTTC.

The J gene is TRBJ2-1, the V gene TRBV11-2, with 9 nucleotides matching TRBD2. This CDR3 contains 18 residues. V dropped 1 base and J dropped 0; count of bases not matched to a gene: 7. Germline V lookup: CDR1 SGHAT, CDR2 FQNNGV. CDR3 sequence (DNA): TGTGCCAGCAGCTTAGGAAGGGGACTAGCTAGCTCCTACAATGAGCAGTTCTTC. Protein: CASSLGRGLASSYNEQFF.

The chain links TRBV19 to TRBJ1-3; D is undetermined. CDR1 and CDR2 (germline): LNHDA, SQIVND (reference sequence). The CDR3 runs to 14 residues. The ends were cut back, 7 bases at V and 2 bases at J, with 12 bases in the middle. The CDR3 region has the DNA TGTGCCAGTATTACGACTGAGACTGGAAACACCATATATTTT. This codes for CASITTETGNTIYF.

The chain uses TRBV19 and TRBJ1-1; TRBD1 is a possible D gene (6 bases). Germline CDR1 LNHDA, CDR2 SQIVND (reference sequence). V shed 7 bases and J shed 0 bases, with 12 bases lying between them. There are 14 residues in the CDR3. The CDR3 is CASTVPGVNTEAFF. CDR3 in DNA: TGTGCCAGTACGGTTCCAGGGGTGAACACTGAAGCTTTCTTT.

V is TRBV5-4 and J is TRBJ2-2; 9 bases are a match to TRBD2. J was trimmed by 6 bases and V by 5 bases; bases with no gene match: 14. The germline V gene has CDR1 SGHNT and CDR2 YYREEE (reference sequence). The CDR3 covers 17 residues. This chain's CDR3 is CASRAFISGGISGELFF. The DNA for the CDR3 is TGTGCCAGCAGGGCGTTTATAAGCGGGGGGATATCCGGGGAGCTGTTTTTT.

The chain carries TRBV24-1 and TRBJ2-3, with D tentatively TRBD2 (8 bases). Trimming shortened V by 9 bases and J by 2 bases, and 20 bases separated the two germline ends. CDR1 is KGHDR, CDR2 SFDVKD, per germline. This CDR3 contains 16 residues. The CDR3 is CATREGPGQHTDTQYF. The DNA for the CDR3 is TGTGCCACCCGGGAGGGTCCGGGACAGCACACAGATACGCAGTATTTT.

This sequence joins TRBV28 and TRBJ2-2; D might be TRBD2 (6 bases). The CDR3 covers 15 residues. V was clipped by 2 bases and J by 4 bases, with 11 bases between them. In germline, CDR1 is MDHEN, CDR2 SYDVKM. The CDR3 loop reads CASSLITSSTGELFF. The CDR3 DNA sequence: TGTGCCAGCAGTTTAATCACTAGCAGCACCGGGGAGCTGTTTTTT.

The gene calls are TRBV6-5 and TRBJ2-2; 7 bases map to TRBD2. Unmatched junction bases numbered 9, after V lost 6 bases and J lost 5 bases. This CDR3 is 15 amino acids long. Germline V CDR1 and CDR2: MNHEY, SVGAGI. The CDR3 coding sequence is TGTGCCAGCAGCACTGTCTCGGGGGGAACCGGGGAGCTGTTTTTT. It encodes CASSTVSGGTGELFF.

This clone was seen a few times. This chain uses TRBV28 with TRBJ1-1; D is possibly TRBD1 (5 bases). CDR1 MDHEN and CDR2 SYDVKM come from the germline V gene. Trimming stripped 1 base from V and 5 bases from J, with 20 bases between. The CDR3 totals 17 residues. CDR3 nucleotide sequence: TGTGCCAGCAGTTTATCGTGGCAGGGTGACCGTCTTACTGAAGCTTTCTTT. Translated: CASSLSWQGDRLTEAFF.

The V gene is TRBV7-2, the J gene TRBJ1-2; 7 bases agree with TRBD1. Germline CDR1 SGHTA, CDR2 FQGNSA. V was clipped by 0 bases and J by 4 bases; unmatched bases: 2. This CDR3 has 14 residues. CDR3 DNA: TGTGCCAGCAGCTTAGCGGCAGGGGGCTATGGCTACACCTTC. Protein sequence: CASSLAAGGYGYTF.

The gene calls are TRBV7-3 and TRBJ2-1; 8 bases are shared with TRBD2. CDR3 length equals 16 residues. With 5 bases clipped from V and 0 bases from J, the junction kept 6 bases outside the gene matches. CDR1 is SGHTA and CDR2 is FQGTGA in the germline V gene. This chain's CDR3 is CASSPLAGFSYNEQFF. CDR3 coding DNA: TGTGCCAGCAGCCCATTAGCGGGATTCTCCTACAATGAGCAGTTCTTC. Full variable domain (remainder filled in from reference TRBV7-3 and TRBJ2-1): GAGVSQTPSNKVTEKGKYVELRCDPISGHTALYWYRQSLGQGPEFLIYFQGTGAADDSGLPNDRFFAVRPEGSVSTLKIQRTERGDSAVYLCASSPLAGFSYNEQFFGPGTRLTVL.

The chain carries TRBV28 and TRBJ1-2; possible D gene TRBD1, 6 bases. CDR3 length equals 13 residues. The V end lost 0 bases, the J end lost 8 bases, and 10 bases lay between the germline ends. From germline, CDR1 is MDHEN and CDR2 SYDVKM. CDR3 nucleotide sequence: TGTGCCAGCAGTTTATGGGGGGCGTTGGGCTACACCTTC. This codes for CASSLWGALGYTF.

The CDR3 DNA sequence: TGTGCCACCAGTGATCGACAGGGGGATTGGGATGGCTACACCTTC. Translated, it gives CATSDRQGDWDGYTF. This chain uses TRBV24-1 with TRBJ1-2; 9 bases are shared with TRBD1. CDR1 and CDR2 from the germline V gene are KGHDR and SFDVKD. The V gene end was trimmed by 3 bases and the J gene end by 6 bases; junction bases not matched to a gene: 7. The CDR3 is made up of 15 amino acids.

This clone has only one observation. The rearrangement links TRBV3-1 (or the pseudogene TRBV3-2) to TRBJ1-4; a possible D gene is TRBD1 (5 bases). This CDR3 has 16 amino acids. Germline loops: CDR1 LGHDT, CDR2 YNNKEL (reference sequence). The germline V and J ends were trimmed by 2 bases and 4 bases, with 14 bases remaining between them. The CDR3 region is CASSQIGGEGNEKLFF. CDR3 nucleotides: TGTGCCAGCAGCCAAATCGGGGGGGAAGGTAATGAAAAACTGTTTTTT.

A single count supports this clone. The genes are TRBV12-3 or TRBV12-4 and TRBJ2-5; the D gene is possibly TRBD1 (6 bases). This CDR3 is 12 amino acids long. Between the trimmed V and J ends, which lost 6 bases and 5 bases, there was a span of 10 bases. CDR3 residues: CASRQGMETQYF. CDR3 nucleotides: TGTGCCAGCAGACAGGGTATGGAGACCCAGTACTTC.

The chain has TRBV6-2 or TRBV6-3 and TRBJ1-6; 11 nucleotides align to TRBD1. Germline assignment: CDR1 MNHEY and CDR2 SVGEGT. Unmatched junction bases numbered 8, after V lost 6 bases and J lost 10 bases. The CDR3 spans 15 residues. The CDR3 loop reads CASSSDRGQASPLHF. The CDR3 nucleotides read TGTGCCAGCAGCTCGGACAGGGGGCAAGCGTCACCCCTCCACTTT.

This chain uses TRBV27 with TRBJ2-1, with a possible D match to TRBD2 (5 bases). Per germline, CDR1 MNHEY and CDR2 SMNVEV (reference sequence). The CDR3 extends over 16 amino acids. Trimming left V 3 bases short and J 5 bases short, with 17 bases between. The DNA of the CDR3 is TGTGCCAGCAGTTTTCATTTAGTCCGGCGGGACAATGAGCAGTTCTTC. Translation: CASSFHLVRRDNEQFF.

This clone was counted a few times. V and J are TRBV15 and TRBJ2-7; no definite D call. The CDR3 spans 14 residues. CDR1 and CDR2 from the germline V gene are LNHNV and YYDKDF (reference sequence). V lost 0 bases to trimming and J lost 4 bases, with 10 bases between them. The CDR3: CATSRDPQTYEQYF. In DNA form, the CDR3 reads TGTGCCACCAGCAGAGATCCACAGACGTACGAGCAGTACTTC.

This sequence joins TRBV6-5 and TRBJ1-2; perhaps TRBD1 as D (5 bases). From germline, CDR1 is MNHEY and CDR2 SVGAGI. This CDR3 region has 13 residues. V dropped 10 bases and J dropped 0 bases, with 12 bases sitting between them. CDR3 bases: TGTGCCACACAGAAGACAGCTAACTATGGCTACACCTTC. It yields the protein CATQKTANYGYTF.

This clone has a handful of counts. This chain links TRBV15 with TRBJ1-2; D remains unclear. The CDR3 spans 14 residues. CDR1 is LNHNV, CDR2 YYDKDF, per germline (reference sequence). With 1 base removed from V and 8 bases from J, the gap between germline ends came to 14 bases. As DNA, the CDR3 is TGTGCCACCAGCAGAGTAGACCGCCGAGGAGGCTACACCTTC. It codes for CATSRVDRRGGYTF. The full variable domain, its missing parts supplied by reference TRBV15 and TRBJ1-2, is DAMVIQNPRYQVTQFGKPVTLSCSQTLNHNVMYWYQQKSSQAPKLLFHYYDKDFNNEADTPDNFQSRRPNTSFCFLDIRSPGLGDTAMYLCATSRVDRRGGYTFGSGTRLTVV.

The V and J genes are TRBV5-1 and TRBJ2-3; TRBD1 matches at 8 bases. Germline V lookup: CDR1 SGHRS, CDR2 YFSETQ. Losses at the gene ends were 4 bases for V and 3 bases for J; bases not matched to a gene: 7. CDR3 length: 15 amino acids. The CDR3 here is CASSPGQEGTDTQYF. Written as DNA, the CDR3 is TGCGCCAGCAGCCCGGGACAGGAGGGGACAGATACGCAGTATTTT.

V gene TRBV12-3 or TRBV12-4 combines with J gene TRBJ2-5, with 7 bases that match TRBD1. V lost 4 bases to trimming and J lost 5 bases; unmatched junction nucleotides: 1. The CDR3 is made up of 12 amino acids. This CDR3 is CASSYRGETQYF. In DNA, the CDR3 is TGTGCCAGCAGTTACAGGGGTGAGACCCAGTACTTC.

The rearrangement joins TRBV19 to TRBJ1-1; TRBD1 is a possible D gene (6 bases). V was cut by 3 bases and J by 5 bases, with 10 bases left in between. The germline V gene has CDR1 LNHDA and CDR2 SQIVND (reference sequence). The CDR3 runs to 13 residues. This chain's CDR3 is CASSIRQGTEAFF. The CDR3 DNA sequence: TGTGCCAGTAGTATTCGTCAGGGGACTGAAGCTTTCTTT.

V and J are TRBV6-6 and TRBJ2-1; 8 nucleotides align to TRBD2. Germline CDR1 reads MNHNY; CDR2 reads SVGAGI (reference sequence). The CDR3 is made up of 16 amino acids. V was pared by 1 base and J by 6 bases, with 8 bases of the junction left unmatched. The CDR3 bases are TGTGCCAGCAGTTACTATCCAGCGGGGGAGTTCAATGAGCAGTTCTTC. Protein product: CASSYYPAGEFNEQFF.

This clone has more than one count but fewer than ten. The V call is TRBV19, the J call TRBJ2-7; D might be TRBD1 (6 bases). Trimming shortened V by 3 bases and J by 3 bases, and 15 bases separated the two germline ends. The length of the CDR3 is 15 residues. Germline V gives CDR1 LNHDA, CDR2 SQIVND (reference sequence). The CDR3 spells CASSMAGAPDYEQYF. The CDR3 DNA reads TGTGCCAGTAGTATGGCAGGGGCCCCCGACTACGAGCAGTACTTC.

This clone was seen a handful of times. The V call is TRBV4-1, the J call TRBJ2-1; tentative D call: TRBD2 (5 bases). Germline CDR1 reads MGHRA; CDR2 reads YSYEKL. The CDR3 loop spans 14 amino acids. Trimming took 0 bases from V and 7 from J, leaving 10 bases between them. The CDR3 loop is CASSQEEGRNEQFF. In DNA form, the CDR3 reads TGCGCCAGCAGCCAAGAAGAGGGTCGGAATGAGCAGTTCTTC.

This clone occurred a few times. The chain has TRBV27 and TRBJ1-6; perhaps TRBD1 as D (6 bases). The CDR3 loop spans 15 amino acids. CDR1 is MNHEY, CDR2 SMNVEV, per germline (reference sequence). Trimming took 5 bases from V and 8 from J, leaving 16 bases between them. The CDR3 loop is CASSRGWAGDSPLHF. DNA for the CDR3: TGTGCCAGCAGTCGCGGCTGGGCAGGGGATTCACCCCTCCACTTT.

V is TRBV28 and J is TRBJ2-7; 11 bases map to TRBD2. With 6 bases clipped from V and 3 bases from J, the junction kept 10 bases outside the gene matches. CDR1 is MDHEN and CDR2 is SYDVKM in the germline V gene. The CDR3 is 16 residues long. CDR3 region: CASSTPTGLADYEQYF. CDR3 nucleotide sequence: TGTGCCAGCAGCACACCAACGGGACTAGCGGACTACGAGCAGTACTTC.

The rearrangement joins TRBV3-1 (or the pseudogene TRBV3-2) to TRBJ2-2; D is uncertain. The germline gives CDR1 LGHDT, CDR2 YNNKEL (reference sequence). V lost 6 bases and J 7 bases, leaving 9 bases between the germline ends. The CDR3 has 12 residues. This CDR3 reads CASSYGNGELFF. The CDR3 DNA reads TGTGCCAGCAGTTACGGTAACGGGGAGCTGTTTTTT.